Following are 18 T cell receptor beta chains from one sample sequenced in a study of tumor and adjacent non-tumor tissue in lung cancer. RNA was extracted from bulk tissue without any cell sorting. This non-tumor lung sample came from over 3 cm beyond the tumor edge. Three rounds of nested PCR, following a modified ARM-PCR protocol, produced the TCRbeta library. TCRdb passed the multiplex PCR reads through MiXCR, listing each CDR3 protein once. The table includes approximately 110,000 distinct CDR3 sequences, roughly three fifths detected once. The sample consisted of distant non-tumor lung tissue. Source of these receptors: a man in his fifties or sixties with non-small cell lung cancer.

Comment on this clonotype: One end of the junction is discordant with germline, which a read error may explain. The genes are TRBV7-8 and TRBJ2-1; D might be TRBD2 (5 bases). Germline CDR1 reads SGHVS; CDR2 reads FQNEAQ. CDR3 length: 12 residues. This CDR3 reads CASSLVGSEQLF. CDR3 DNA: TGTGCCAGCAGCTTAGTAGGGAGTGAGCAGCTCTTT.

Note on this clonotype: Compared with germline, one end of the junction differs, possibly owing to a read error. The rearrangement links TRBV4-1 to TRBJ2-7; 7 bases match TRBD1. The CDR3 runs to 16 residues. The germline V gene encodes CDR1 MGHRA and CDR2 YSYEKL. The CDR3 DNA sequence: TGCGCCAGCAGCCGATCAGGACAGGCGTTAGGATACGAGCAACACTTC. Its protein is CASSRSGQALGYEQHF.

Comments on this clonotype: A junction end diverges from the germline sequence, so it may reflect a read error. This chain joins TRBV6-5 and TRBJ2-7; 11 positions match TRBD2. Germline CDR1 is MNHEY and CDR2 is SVGAGI. The CDR3 is 15 residues long. The CDR3 sequence: CASSLGTSGSYERYF. The CDR3, as DNA: TGTGCCAGCTCTCTCGGGACTAGCGGATCCTACGAGCGGTACTTC.

On this clonotype: Germline is not matched at one junction end, which may reflect a read error. The CDR3 sequence: CAGSYQLAGGPSGELFF. In DNA, the CDR3 is TGTGCCGGCAGTTACCAACTGGCGGGGGGGCCATCCGGGGAGCTGTTTTTT. The chain couples TRBV6-5 to TRBJ2-2; TRBD2 matches 9 bases. The germline gives CDR1 MNHEY, CDR2 SVGAGI. This CDR3 is 17 amino acids long.

This clonotype was detected a few times. The V call is TRBV20-1, the J call TRBJ2-1, with 10 bases lining up with TRBD2. The ends lost 5 bases at V and 2 bases at J; junction bases unmatched: 18. Germline lookup yields CDR1 DFQATT and CDR2 SNEGSKA (reference sequence). The CDR3 has 19 amino acids. The DNA for the CDR3 is TGCAGTGCTGGGAGACTAGCGGGCCAACTGAAGGGCACCTACAATGAGCAGTTCTTC. Protein sequence: CSAGRLAGQLKGTYNEQFF.

This clonotype was seen a handful of times. This rearrangement joins TRBV27 to TRBJ2-7; D might be TRBD1 (6 bases). Trimming left V 4 bases short and J 4 bases short, with 17 bases between. CDR1 and CDR2 from the germline V gene are MNHEY and SMNVEV (reference sequence). This CDR3 is built from 15 residues. The CDR3 coding sequence is TGTGCCAGCAGTTCACGGGACATCGGAGTATACGAGCAGTACTTC. Its protein product is CASSSRDIGVYEQYF.

As regards this clonotype: The junction differs from germline at one of its ends, possibly a read error. This chain connects TRBV11-3 to TRBJ2-1; D ambiguous. The CDR3 has 12 residues. Germline V gene lookup returns CDR1 SGHNT and CDR2 YENEEA. Written as DNA, the CDR3 is TGCGCCAACAGCCCAAACACGGATGAGCAGTTCTTC. Translated: CANSPNTDEQFF.

Turning to this clonotype: One end of the junction varies from germline; a read error may be responsible. The genes are TRBV6-5 and TRBJ1-2; 7 bases agree with TRBD1. The CDR3 contains 14 residues. CDR1 and CDR2 from the germline V gene are MNHEY and SVGAGI. CDR3 bases: TGTGCCAGCTTTGGACAGGATCAGGGCCATGGCTACACGTTC. Translation gives CASFGQDQGHGYTF.

Regarding this clonotype: At one end the junction does not follow the germline gene, possibly because of a read error. J is TRBJ2-2 and V is TRBV10-3; tentatively, D is TRBD1 (6 bases). Germline values: CDR1 ENHRY, CDR2 SYGVKD. The CDR3 has 16 amino acids. CDR3 amino acids: CAINERQAANTRELFF. CDR3 in DNA: TGTGCCATCAATGAAAGACAGGCCGCGAACACCAGGGAGCTGTTTTTT.

Of note for this clonotype: Just one base apart from a much larger clone, this may be a read error. V gene TRBV10-3 combines with J gene TRBJ2-3; weak D call: TRBD1 (7 bases). From germline, CDR1 is ENHRY and CDR2 SYGVKD. The CDR3 loop spans 14 amino acids. This chain's CDR3 is CAINESEGADTQYF. CDR3 sequence (DNA): TGTGCCATCAATGAGTCGGAGGGGGCGGATACGCAGTATTTT.

This clonotype was picked up many times. This chain uses TRBV20-1 with TRBJ2-7; perhaps TRBD2 as D (6 bases). The CDR3 covers 11 residues. The V end was cut by 5 bases, the J end by 6 bases, with 11 bases between. Germline V gene data show CDR1 as DFQATT and CDR2 as SNEGSKA (reference sequence). In nucleotides, the CDR3 is TGCAGTGCTCATCAGGGAGGCGAGCAGTACTTC. Its protein product is CSAHQGGEQYF.

Concerning this clonotype itself: This may be a read error: a much more frequent sequence differs by one nucleotide. This chain joins TRBV4-2 and TRBJ1-4, with 7 bases that match TRBD1. Germline trimming cut 1 base from V and 8 bases from J; bases unmatched to any gene: 4. Germline CDR1 and CDR2: LGHNA and YNFKEQ. The CDR3 totals 14 residues. This CDR3 reads CASSQGTGKEKLFF. In nucleotides, the CDR3 is TGTGCCAGCAGCCAAGGGACAGGTAAAGAAAAACTGTTTTTT.

This clonotype appeared once. A read error may account for a junction end that differs from germline. The chain links TRBV4-1 to TRBJ1-4; 10 nucleotides align to TRBD1. This CDR3 spans 15 amino acids. The germline CDR1 and CDR2 sequences are MGHRA and YSYEKL. In nucleotides, the CDR3 is TGCGCCAGCATCCAAGCGGACAGGGGGGAGGAAAAACTGATTTTT. Its protein product is CASIQADRGEEKLIF.

This clonotype occurred a few times. A much larger clone lies a single base off, so this may be a read error. The chain recombines TRBV12-3 or TRBV12-4 with TRBJ1-1; D perhaps matches TRBD1 (5 bases). V was pared by 3 bases and J by 1 base, with 12 bases between. The CDR3 is 15 residues long. The CDR3 DNA follows: TGTGCCAGCAGTTTGGGGACCGGCAGGAACACTGAAGCTTTCTTT. Protein product: CASSLGTGRNTEAFF.

This clonotype was seen only a few times. The chain combines TRBV27 with TRBJ2-1, with 9 bases matching TRBD1. CDR3 length: 15 residues. Per germline, CDR1 MNHEY and CDR2 SMNVEV (reference sequence). The trim removed 5 bases at V and 4 bases at J, leaving 6 bases unmatched. The CDR3 sequence: CASSNTGGGYNEQFF. The DNA for the CDR3 is TGTGCCAGCAGTAACACAGGGGGCGGTTACAATGAGCAGTTCTTC.

Points on this clonotype: A read error is likely, as this CDR3 ends without the conserved phenylalanine or tryptophan. This chain uses TRBV6-6 with TRBJ2-1, with TRBD1 identical over 9 bases. Germline V CDR1 and CDR2: MNHNY, SVGAGI (reference sequence). V trimming: 8 bases; J trimming: 6 bases; junction bases outside the gene matches: 5. This CDR3 has 13 residues. CDR3 in amino acids: CASGTGLFNEQFV. In nucleotides, the CDR3 is TGTGCCAGCGGGACAGGGCTATTCAATGAGCAGTTCGTC.

The chain uses TRBV19 and TRBJ2-7; D gene uncertain. This CDR3 contains 14 residues. Between the trimmed V and J ends, which lost 5 bases and 0 bases, there was a span of 11 bases. The germline gives CDR1 LNHDA, CDR2 SQIVND (reference sequence). CDR3 loop: CASSARKFSYEQYF. The CDR3 region has the DNA TGTGCCAGTAGTGCGAGAAAATTCTCCTACGAGCAGTACTTC.

Notes on this clonotype: Given a much more abundant clone one base away, this may be a read error. The chain combines TRBV6-5 with TRBJ2-5; 7 nucleotides line up with TRBD2. Germline assignment: CDR1 MNHEY and CDR2 SVGAGI. The CDR3 has 12 residues. Trimming at V came to 6 bases and at J to 7 bases, leaving 5 bases not matched to a gene. The chain's CDR3 is CASRGPGGTQYF. CDR3 bases: TGTGCCAGCAGGGGACCGGGGGGGACCCAGTACTTC.